This passage covers 26 T cell receptor beta chains from one sample sequenced in a study of identical twins (dated by TCRdb to the mid-2010s). Library construction relied on 5' RACE. For sequencing, an Illumina HiSeq 2000 was employed. TCRdb applied fastp at Q25 and MiXCR to the public reads, then kept only in-frame beta chains. When rows share a CDR3 protein, they turn into one entry using the most common DNA and genes. This sample lists about 240,000 distinct CDR3 sequences; 7.5% were detected once. The ten largest clones represent around 5% of the sample. These data are also associated with another study on yellow fever vaccine responses in identical twins.

Sample: CD8+ T cells sorted from blood. These receptors all stem from a young woman in good health.

V usage is TRBV12-3 or TRBV12-4 and J usage is TRBJ2-7; perhaps TRBD2 as D (7 bases). With 3 bases removed from V and 1 base from J, the gap between germline ends came to 16 bases. The CDR3 contains 16 residues. The CDR3 sequence: CASSFSGEGGSYEQYV. CDR3 DNA: TGTGCCAGCAGTTTTTCGGGGGAGGGGGGATCCTACGAGCAGTACGTC.

This rearrangement joins TRBV14 to TRBJ1-2; 8 bases are shared with TRBD1. CDR1 and CDR2 from the germline V gene are SGHDN and FVKESK. The CDR3 has 14 amino acids. With V trimmed by 3 bases and J by 3 bases, 3 bases remained unmatched. CDR3 nucleotides: TGTGCCAGCAGCCAGATGACAGGGGACTATGGCTACACCTTC. Its translation is CASSQMTGDYGYTF.

This chain connects TRBV12-3 or TRBV12-4 to TRBJ2-1, with 9 positions matching TRBD2. The CDR3 totals 18 residues. After removal of 4 bases from V and 5 bases from J, the junction contained 15 bases not matched to a gene. CDR3 amino acids: CASSSILPGTSINNEQFF. CDR3 sequence (DNA): TGTGCCAGCAGTTCTATTCTCCCCGGGACTAGCATCAACAATGAGCAGTTCTTC.

This chain uses TRBV11-2 with TRBJ2-3; 10 bases agree with TRBD2. The CDR3 consists of 16 residues. Looked up from germline, CDR1 is SGHAT and CDR2 is FQNNGV. After removal of 5 bases from V and 2 bases from J, the junction contained 7 bases not matched to a gene. The CDR3 DNA follows: TGTGCCAGCAGCGTAGGTACTAGCGGGGTCACAGATACGCAGTATTTT. Residues: CASSVGTSGVTDTQYF.

This clonotype has at least ten counts. This chain connects TRBV14 to TRBJ2-5; D possibly corresponds to TRBD1 (6 bases). The CDR3 has 20 amino acids. CDR1 is SGHDN and CDR2 is FVKESK in the germline V gene. Trimming cost V 2 bases and J 2 bases, with 27 bases left between them. The CDR3 is CASSQPPHPTGFGSQETQYF. DNA for the CDR3: TGTGCCAGCAGCCAACCTCCCCACCCGACAGGATTTGGCTCTCAAGAGACCCAGTACTTC.

This clonotype appeared a few times. V usage is TRBV3-1 and J usage is TRBJ2-2; a weak D match, TRBD2 (6 bases). From germline, CDR1 is LGHDT and CDR2 YNNKEL (reference sequence). Trimming took off 0 bases at V and 4 bases at J, with 12 bases between the two ends. The CDR3 loop spans 16 amino acids. CDR3 residues: CASSQDIGRFTGELFF. The DNA of the CDR3 is TGTGCCAGCAGCCAAGATATTGGGAGGTTCACCGGGGAGCTGTTTTTT.

The chain is built from TRBV12-3 or TRBV12-4 and TRBJ2-7; the D gene could be TRBD1 or TRBD2 (5 bases each). This CDR3 is 13 amino acids long. V dropped 2 bases and J dropped 4 bases, with 9 bases sitting between them. CDR3 coding DNA: TGTGCCAGCAGTTTATGGGGGTTGTACGAGCAGTACTTC. This codes for CASSLWGLYEQYF.

The V gene is TRBV27, the J gene TRBJ2-3, with 11 positions matching TRBD2. Germline assignment: CDR1 MNHEY and CDR2 SMNVEV (reference sequence). The CDR3 consists of 17 residues. V lost 5 bases, J lost 3 bases, and 10 bases stayed unmatched. CDR3 coding DNA: TGTGCCAGCAGTCTAGTAGCGGGGGGGCCGGTTACAGATACGCAGTATTTT. This codes for CASSLVAGGPVTDTQYF.

This clonotype occurred many times. V and J are TRBV5-1 and TRBJ2-7, with 7 bases identical to TRBD2. V shed 5 bases and J 0 bases; nucleotides not matched to a gene: 5. Germline V gene sequence: CDR1 SGHRS, CDR2 YFSETQ. This CDR3 is 14 amino acids long. The CDR3 spells CASRPGLGSYEQYF. DNA for the CDR3: TGCGCCAGCAGACCTGGACTAGGCTCCTACGAGCAGTACTTC.

The gene calls are TRBV15 and TRBJ2-5, with unresolved D. V was cut by 1 base and J by 5 bases, with 8 bases left in between. Germline-derived CDR1 and CDR2 are LNHNV and YYDKDF (reference sequence). The CDR3 covers 13 residues. The CDR3 reads CATSRVGLETQYF. In nucleotides, the CDR3 is TGTGCCACCAGCAGAGTGGGCCTGGAGACCCAGTACTTC.

This clonotype was seen repeatedly, ten times or more. The chain is built from TRBV4-2 and TRBJ2-2, with 9 positions matching TRBD2. Looked up from germline, CDR1 is LGHNA and CDR2 is YNFKEQ. The CDR3 loop spans 16 amino acids. The J segment lost 6 bases and the V segment lost 0 bases, leaving 5 bases of the junction unmatched. CDR3 sequence reads: CASSQEGSGSPGELFF. CDR3 nucleotide sequence: TGTGCCAGCAGCCAAGAGGGTAGCGGGAGTCCCGGGGAGCTGTTTTTT.

This clonotype was observed many times. The genes are TRBV12-3 or TRBV12-4 and TRBJ2-4; possible D gene TRBD2, 6 bases. V shed 5 bases and J shed 5 bases, with 10 bases lying between them. This CDR3 contains 13 residues. DNA of the CDR3: TGTGCCAGCAGTCCTAGCGTGGAAAACATTCAGTACTTC. This gives the protein CASSPSVENIQYF.

V usage is TRBV20-1 and J usage is TRBJ2-3; 10 nucleotides agree with TRBD2. J lost 6 bases, V lost 3 bases, and 6 bases had no gene match. The V gene's germline CDR1 is DFQATT and CDR2 SNEGSKA (reference sequence). The CDR3 runs 14 residues. CDR3 residues: CSASASGRYDTQYF. Written as DNA, the CDR3 is TGCAGTGCTAGTGCTAGCGGGAGATACGATACGCAGTATTTT.

This clonotype was seen a few times. The chain uses TRBV4-2 and TRBJ2-2; the match to TRBD1 covers 8 bases. With 3 bases clipped from V and 5 bases from J, the junction kept 8 bases outside the gene matches. The CDR3 sequence is 16 residues long. Germline CDR1 LGHNA, CDR2 YNFKEQ. CDR3 sequence reads: CASSQYDRGGTGELFF. In DNA, the CDR3 is TGTGCCAGCAGCCAGTACGACAGGGGTGGGACCGGGGAGCTGTTTTTT.

This clonotype showed up just a few times. The rearrangement links TRBV29-1 to TRBJ2-7; D is perhaps TRBD1 (6 bases). CDR3 size: 14 residues. V lost 6 bases and J 1 base, leaving 16 bases between the germline ends. Germline CDR1 reads SQVTM; CDR2 reads ANQGSEA. The CDR3 reads CSVETQGQSYEQYF. CDR3 sequence (DNA): TGCAGCGTCGAAACCCAAGGACAGTCCTACGAGCAGTACTTC.

This clonotype was observed a handful of times. The gene calls are TRBV21-1 and TRBJ2-7; the table's TRBD2 call for D was not verified on the DNA. TRBV21-1 is an annotated pseudogene. The CDR3 is made up of 15 amino acids. The chain's CDR3 is CASSKGPTSGYEQYV. The CDR3 DNA follows: TGTGCCAGCAGCAAAGGACCGACTAGCGGCTACGAGCAGTACGTC.

This clonotype was counted many times. The CDR3 sequence: CASSLADRRISQETQYF. The CDR3 DNA is TGTGCCAGCAGCTTAGCGGACCGAAGAATATCCCAAGAGACCCAGTACTTC. V gene TRBV7-2 combines with J gene TRBJ2-5; D is unclear. V dropped 0 bases and J dropped 1 base, with 15 bases sitting between them. From germline, CDR1 is SGHTA and CDR2 FQGNSA. The CDR3 extends over 17 amino acids.

This clonotype was counted a few times. The genes are TRBV28 and TRBJ2-5; D is perhaps TRBD2 (5 bases). Trimming took off 7 bases at V and 5 bases at J, with 17 bases between the two ends. Germline V lookup: CDR1 MDHEN, CDR2 SYDVKM. This CDR3 spans 14 amino acids. Here the CDR3 DNA reads TGTGCCAGCACCCCCGAGGGATTGGTGGAGACCCAGTACTTC. Translated: CASTPEGLVETQYF.

This clonotype was seen more than once but under ten times. The chain couples TRBV6-1 to TRBJ2-2, with D perhaps TRBD2 (5 bases). The germline V gene has CDR1 MNHNS and CDR2 SASEGT. V was shortened by 1 base and J by 5 bases, with 8 bases between the two germline ends. This CDR3 has 14 amino acids. The CDR3: CASSEGEWTGELFF. CDR3 in DNA: TGTGCCAGCAGTGAAGGGGAGTGGACCGGGGAGCTGTTTTTT.

This clonotype was recorded at least ten times. The chain uses TRBV12-3 or TRBV12-4 and TRBJ2-5; D ambiguous. The germline V and J ends were trimmed by 6 bases and 2 bases, with 4 bases remaining between them. This CDR3 contains 11 residues. The CDR3 sequence: CASRLQETQYF. CDR3 nucleotides: TGTGCCAGCAGACTGCAAGAGACCCAGTACTTC.

This chain uses TRBV27 with TRBJ1-4; TRBD1 might be the D (6 bases). Germline V gene lookup returns CDR1 MNHEY and CDR2 SMNVEV (reference sequence). The CDR3 spans 15 residues. V was cut by 1 base and J by 6 bases, with 12 bases left in between. The CDR3 here is CASSLWGAQDEKLFF. The CDR3 DNA follows: TGTGCCAGCAGTTTATGGGGGGCGCAGGATGAAAAACTGTTTTTT.

The J gene is TRBJ2-2, the V gene TRBV20-1; D gene uncertain. This CDR3 region has 13 residues. Between the trimmed V and J ends, which lost 7 bases and 2 bases, there was a span of 11 bases. In germline, CDR1 is DFQATT, CDR2 SNEGSKA (reference sequence). CDR3 sequence: CSVRPLNTGELFF. The CDR3 DNA sequence: TGCAGTGTAAGGCCCTTAAACACCGGGGAGCTGTTTTTT.

This clonotype was seen only a few times. The V gene is TRBV6-5, the J gene TRBJ2-4; D not resolved. Germline CDR1 MNHEY, CDR2 SVGAGI. This CDR3 is built from 14 residues. V lost 0 bases and J lost 8, with 11 bases in between. DNA of the CDR3: TGTGCCAGCAGTTACTCCGGTAGAGCAGACATTCAGTACTTC. This codes for CASSYSGRADIQYF.

The chain couples TRBV5-5 to TRBJ2-3; weak D call: TRBD1 (6 bases). Germline CDR1 SGHKS, CDR2 YYEKEE (reference sequence). V lost 3 bases to trimming and J lost 5 bases, with 10 bases between them. The CDR3 runs 13 residues. CDR3 nucleotide sequence: TGTGCCAGCAGCTGGACAGTTGGAGATACGCAGTATTTT. Residues: CASSWTVGDTQYF.

CDR3 sequence: CSAREETSAEQYF. CDR3 in DNA: TGCAGTGCTAGAGAAGAGACTAGTGCCGAGCAGTACTTC. The chain joins TRBV20-1 to TRBJ2-7, with D possibly being TRBD2 (6 bases). The CDR3 loop spans 13 amino acids. Germline V lookup: CDR1 DFQATT, CDR2 SNEGSKA (reference sequence). With 0 bases removed from V and 6 bases from J, the gap between germline ends came to 12 bases.

This clonotype was counted between two and nine times. The chain employs TRBV7-9 and TRBJ2-7; D is unclear. CDR1 is SEHNR, CDR2 FQNEAQ, per germline (reference sequence). The CDR3 covers 12 residues. Trimming pared 5 bases from V and 5 bases from J, leaving 10 bases between. The DNA of the CDR3 is TGTGCCAGCAGCGCACGTACGAACGAGCAGTACTTC. Translating it yields CASSARTNEQYF.